This TCR beta chain is from a study of shared clonotypes between healthy human individuals. The overall study: Three plates each covered CD4 naive and memory; CD8 naive two, CD8 memory one. Study outcomes and limitations: The expectation was that sequencing depth would affect clonotype sharing among donors.

The CDR3 covers 17 residues. V was clipped by 4 bases and J by 3 bases; unmatched bases: 14. Per germline, CDR1 MGHRA and CDR2 YSYEKL. The repertoire was sequenced with immunoSEQ multiplex PCR; TCRdb's copy has only in-frame clones and lacks some. Among about 2 million clones, approximately 95% were seen once, and the ten largest hold 0.9% to 1.5%. About this clone itself: No antigen is known for it.

It was CD45RO-negative cells, positively selected for CCR7, that made up naive CD8 cells, with terminally differentiated effector memory CD45RA+ cells excluded. The receptor was derived from a young man in good health. The sequenced material came from naive CD8+ T cells sorted from blood. The chain is built from TRBV4-1 and TRBJ1-1; 7 bases fit TRBD1. For the CDR3, the DNA is TGCGCCAGCAGCCCCCGCTCTTACAGGGGAGTTGACACTGAAGCTTTCTTT. The encoded protein is CASSPRSYRGVDTEAFF.